The entry below describes one T cell receptor (beta chain). A junction end diverges from the germline sequence, so it may reflect a read error. These data belong to a study of tumor and adjacent non-tumor tissue in lung cancer. The wider study: Samples averaged roughly 4.2 million productive TCRbeta reads each.

CDR3 size: 15 residues. Germline V gives CDR1 MNHEY, CDR2 SVGAGI. A modified ARM-PCR protocol with three rounds of nested PCR amplified TCRbeta. TCRdb redid the calling of the multiplex PCR reads with MiXCR, one entry per CDR3 protein. Of under 85,000 distinct CDR3 sequences detected, 76% appear once; the ten largest clones hold 30% to 50%. No cell sorting was done before RNA was extracted from the tissue. Distant lung tissue was collected more than 3 cm away from the tumor edge. Donors were chemotherapy-naive, newly diagnosed lung cancer surgical patients in China, August–late 2014. Sequencing input: distant non-tumor lung tissue. This TCR was recovered from a man aged 65-85 years with non-small cell lung cancer. The V and J genes are TRBV6-5 and TRBJ2-3; D is perhaps TRBD1 (5 bases). The CDR3: CASSSPGALTYTQYF. For the CDR3, the DNA is TGTGCCAGCAGTTCCCCTGGGGCCCTCACATATACGCAGTATTTT.